A selection of T cell receptor beta chains follows, all from one sample in a study of CD8 T cells in Susac syndrome. TCRdb used MiXCR to reprocess the immunoSEQ multiplex PCR reads, holding one entry per CDR3 protein. Among 110,000 to 150,000 distinct CDR3 sequences listed, 94% were seen once. Sequenced: CD8+ T cells from PBMCs. The source is a human donor in good health. Each CDR3 is given with its conserved first and last residue. Fields, in order: clone size, V gene, D gene, J gene, CDR3 DNA, CDR3 protein. The D gene is left open where the match is weak. Clone size is not always given. Where it is, it says once, few, many or a class for expanded clones.

size: .
V: TRBV7-7
D: TRBD1
J: TRBJ2-3
DNA: TGTGCTAGCAGCTCCTCCATCGGGACAGGGGGAAGCACAGATACGCAGTATTTT
CDR3: CASSSSIGTGGSTDTQYF

size: .
V: TRBV24-1
D: .
J: TRBJ2-2
DNA: TGTGCCACCAGTGATTTGAGGGACAAACGAACCGGGGAGCTGTTTTTT
CDR3: CATSDLRDKRTGELFF

size: .
V: TRBV27
D: .
J: TRBJ2-1
DNA: TGTGCCAGCAGTTCGGAGGGGCATGAGCAGTTCTTC
CDR3: CASSSEGHEQFF

size: .
V: TRBV25-1
D: TRBD1
J: TRBJ1-1
DNA: TGTGCCAGCAGTGAATCCCCAGGGGGCACTGAAGCTTTCTTT
CDR3: CASSESPGGTEAFF

size: .
V: TRBV19
D: .
J: TRBJ2-1
DNA: TGTGCCAGTAGTCTACTGGTGAGCTCCTACAATGAGCAGTTCTTC
CDR3: CASSLLVSSYNEQFF

size: .
V: TRBV13
D: .
J: TRBJ2-2
DNA: TGTGCCAGCAGCTTAGCAGGGAACGGGGAGCTGTTTTTT
CDR3: CASSLAGNGELFF

size: .
V: TRBV20-1
D: TRBD2
J: TRBJ2-1
DNA: TGCAGTGCTCTCACCGGGACTAGCTTATTCGGCAATGAGCAGTTCTTC
CDR3: CSALTGTSLFGNEQFF

size: .
V: TRBV12-3/TRBV12-4
D: TRBD2
J: TRBJ2-5
DNA: TGTGCCAGCCAGAGAAGCGGGAGCCAAGAGACCCAGTACTTC
CDR3: CASQRSGSQETQYF

size: .
V: TRBV2
D: TRBD1
J: TRBJ1-1
DNA: TGTGCCAGCAGTGAACAGGGGGGGTACACTGAAGCTTTCTTT
CDR3: CASSEQGGYTEAFF

size: few
V: TRBV27
D: .
J: TRBJ2-5
DNA: TGTGCCAGCAGTTTGGCTTTGAGTGAGACCCAGTACTTC
CDR3: CASSLALSETQYF

size: .
V: TRBV7-9
D: .
J: TRBJ2-5
DNA: TGTGCCAGCAGCTCACGGGGATTAGCGGTACAAGAGACCCAGTACTTC
CDR3: CASSSRGLAVQETQYF

size: .
V: TRBV29-1
D: .
J: TRBJ2-2
DNA: TGCAGCGTTGAAAGGAACACCGGGGAGCTGTTTTTT
CDR3: CSVERNTGELFF

size: .
V: TRBV7-6
D: .
J: TRBJ1-1
DNA: TGTGCCAGCAGCTCGGCGACAGGTACAGAAGCTTTCTTT
CDR3: CASSSATGTEAFF

size: .
V: TRBV5-1
D: TRBD2
J: TRBJ2-7
DNA: TGCGCCAGCAGCTTCGGGACTAACTCCTACGAGCAGTACTTC
CDR3: CASSFGTNSYEQYF

size: .
V: TRBV9
D: .
J: TRBJ1-4
DNA: TGTGCCAGCAGCGTTTCCGGAACAACTAATGAAAAACTGTTTTTT
CDR3: CASSVSGTTNEKLFF

size: .
V: TRBV28
D: TRBD1
J: TRBJ1-5
DNA: TGTGCCAGCAGCGGCCGGGACAGCTTTTATCAGCCCCAGCATTTT
CDR3: CASSGRDSFYQPQHF

size: .
V: TRBV9
D: .
J: TRBJ2-7
DNA: TGTGCCAGCAGCGTAGGAGGGAGTGGAGCCTACGAGCAGTACTTC
CDR3: CASSVGGSGAYEQYF

size: once
V: TRBV2
D: TRBD2
J: TRBJ2-7
DNA: TGTGCCAGCAGTGACGGGCGGGAGGACTCCTACGAGCAGTACTTC
CDR3: CASSDGREDSYEQYF

size: .
V: TRBV30
D: TRBD1
J: TRBJ1-1
DNA: TGTGCCTGGAGGACGGACAGGTGGGGGGAATACACTGAAGCTTTCTTT
CDR3: CAWRTDRWGEYTEAFF

size: .
V: TRBV29-1
D: .
J: TRBJ1-1
DNA: TGCAGCGTTCTGGGTGCGAACACTGAAGCTTTCTTT
CDR3: CSVLGANTEAFF

size: .
V: TRBV19
D: TRBD1
J: TRBJ1-1
DNA: TGTGCCAGTAGTATGACAGGGGCCGGAAACACTGAAGCTTTCTTT
CDR3: CASSMTGAGNTEAFF

size: .
V: TRBV3-1
D: TRBD2
J: TRBJ2-1
DNA: TGTGCCAGCAGCCAAGAGGGGGGGTACAATGAGCAGTTCTTC
CDR3: CASSQEGGYNEQFF

size: .
V: TRBV5-6
D: TRBD2
J: TRBJ2-7
DNA: TGTGCCAGCACCTCCGGACTAGCGGGGTACGAGCAGTACTTC
CDR3: CASTSGLAGYEQYF

size: .
V: TRBV29-1
D: .
J: TRBJ2-7
DNA: TGCAGCGTTGAACGGGGAGCCGAGCAGTACTTC
CDR3: CSVERGAEQYF

size: .
V: TRBV27
D: .
J: TRBJ2-5
DNA: TGTGCCAGCAGTCCGAAGGGTAGGGAGACCCAGTACTTC
CDR3: CASSPKGRETQYF

size: .
V: TRBV10-2
D: .
J: TRBJ1-1
DNA: TGCGCCAGCAGTGGGGGACATATTAACACTGAAGCTTTCTTT
CDR3: CASSGGHINTEAFF

size: .
V: TRBV4-1
D: .
J: TRBJ2-7
DNA: TGCGCCAGCAGCCAAGATCGACACAGTTCCTACGAGCAGTACTTC
CDR3: CASSQDRHSSYEQYF

size: .
V: TRBV7-9
D: .
J: TRBJ2-3
DNA: TGTGCCAGCAGGGCGGCAAGGGATACGCAGTATTTT
CDR3: CASRAARDTQYF

size: .
V: TRBV27
D: .
J: TRBJ2-5
DNA: TGTGCCAGCAGTTTATACGCGGGGGCAGTCCAAGAGACCCAGTACTTC
CDR3: CASSLYAGAVQETQYF

size: .
V: TRBV13
D: .
J: TRBJ1-4
DNA: TGTGCCAGCAGCAAAAGGAATGAAAAACTGTTTTTT
CDR3: CASSKRNEKLFF

size: .
V: TRBV25-1
D: .
J: TRBJ1-1
DNA: TGTGCCAGCAGTGTAGGGGACACTGAAGCTTTCTTT
CDR3: CASSVGDTEAFF

size: .
V: TRBV2
D: .
J: TRBJ2-1
DNA: TGTGCCAGCAGTGATCAGCTAGACAATGAGCAGTTCTTC
CDR3: CASSDQLDNEQFF

size: .
V: TRBV12-5
D: TRBD1
J: TRBJ2-2
DNA: TGTGCTAGTGGTTCCCCCGGGACAGAGAACACCGGGGAGCTGTTTTTT
CDR3: CASGSPGTENTGELFF

size: .
V: TRBV27
D: .
J: TRBJ1-1
DNA: TGTGCCAGCATCTTAAACGCTGAAGCTTTCTTT
CDR3: CASILNAEAFF

size: .
V: TRBV12-3/TRBV12-4
D: TRBD2
J: TRBJ2-3
DNA: TGTGCCAGCACCTTGACTAGCGCTGTAGATACGCAGTATTTT
CDR3: CASTLTSAVDTQYF

size: .
V: TRBV30
D: TRBD2
J: TRBJ2-7
DNA: TGTGCCTGGAAGACTAGCGTCAGCTCCTACGAGCAGTACTTC
CDR3: CAWKTSVSSYEQYF

size: .
V: TRBV29-1
D: .
J: TRBJ2-1
DNA: TGCAGCGTGGGGACCCTCAATGAGCAGTTCTTC
CDR3: CSVGTLNEQFF

size: .
V: TRBV12-3/TRBV12-4
D: .
J: TRBJ2-1
DNA: TGTGCCAGCAGTTTGTGGGGCGAGCAGTTCTTC
CDR3: CASSLWGEQFF

size: once
V: TRBV20-1
D: .
J: TRBJ2-1
DNA: TGCAGTGCTAGCACGGGAGACCGCTACAATGAGCAGTTCTTC
CDR3: CSASTGDRYNEQFF

size: .
V: TRBV4-3
D: TRBD2
J: TRBJ2-1
DNA: TGCGCCAGCTCGACTAGCGGGGCTAACAATGAGCAGTTCTTC
CDR3: CASSTSGANNEQFF

size: .
V: TRBV20-1
D: .
J: TRBJ2-5
DNA: TGCAGTGCGAAGTACTTAGAGACCCAGTACTTC
CDR3: CSAKYLETQYF

size: .
V: TRBV7-2
D: .
J: TRBJ2-1
DNA: TGTGCCAGCAGCCCCCAGCTAACCTACAATGAGCAGTTCTTC
CDR3: CASSPQLTYNEQFF

size: .
V: TRBV19
D: .
J: TRBJ1-5
DNA: TGTGCCAGTAGTATATTCCCCGGTAGCAATCAGCCCCAGCATTTT
CDR3: CASSIFPGSNQPQHF

size: .
V: TRBV9
D: .
J: TRBJ2-1
DNA: TGTGCCAGCAGCGATCCCCCCTACAATGAGCAGTTCTTC
CDR3: CASSDPPYNEQFF

size: .
V: TRBV15
D: TRBD2
J: TRBJ2-7
DNA: TGTGCCACCAGCTGGACTAGCGGATCACACTACGAGCAGTACTTC
CDR3: CATSWTSGSHYEQYF

size: .
V: TRBV27
D: .
J: TRBJ2-1
DNA: TGTGCCAGCAGTGACTCAGGGGCCAATGAGCAGTTCTTC
CDR3: CASSDSGANEQFF

size: .
V: TRBV27
D: .
J: TRBJ2-1
DNA: TGTGCCAGCAGTGACTGGGGGCTGGGCAATGAGCAGTTCTTC
CDR3: CASSDWGLGNEQFF

size: once
V: TRBV4-3
D: .
J: TRBJ2-7
DNA: TGCGCCAGCAGCCAAGGAGAAGCATCCTACGAGCAGTACTTC
CDR3: CASSQGEASYEQYF

size: .
V: TRBV3-1
D: TRBD2
J: TRBJ2-5
DNA: TGTGCCAGCAGAACCTTGGAGCGGGGCCAAGAGACCCAGTACTTC
CDR3: CASRTLERGQETQYF

size: .
V: TRBV20-1
D: .
J: TRBJ1-1
DNA: TGCAGTGCGCTACAAGCTATGAACACTGAAGCTTTCTTT
CDR3: CSALQAMNTEAFF